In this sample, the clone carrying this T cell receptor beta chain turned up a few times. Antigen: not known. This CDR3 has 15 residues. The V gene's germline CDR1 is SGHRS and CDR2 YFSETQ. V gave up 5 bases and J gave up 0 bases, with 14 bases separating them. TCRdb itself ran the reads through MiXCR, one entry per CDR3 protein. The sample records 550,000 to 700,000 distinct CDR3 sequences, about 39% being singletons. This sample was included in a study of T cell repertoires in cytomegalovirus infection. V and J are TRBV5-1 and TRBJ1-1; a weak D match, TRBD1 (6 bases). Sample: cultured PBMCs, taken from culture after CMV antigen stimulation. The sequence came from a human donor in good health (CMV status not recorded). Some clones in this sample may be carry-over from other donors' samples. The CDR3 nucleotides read TGCGCCAGCAGGCAGGACAGAAACATGAACACTGAAGCTTTCTTT. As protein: CASRQDRNMNTEAFF.